These T cell receptor beta chains were read from a single sample in a study of shared T cell receptors in the human thymus. The repertoire was sequenced with immunoSEQ multiplex PCR; TCRdb's copy has only in-frame clones and lacks some. The data show 450,000 to 650,000 clones, with around 82% seen just once and 0.01% to 0.015% held by the top ten. This same sample was also taken into another study, of human thymus T cells.

Sequenced material: thymocytes. These receptors came from a boy younger than two with a congenital heart defect. CDR3s include the opening cysteine and the closing phenylalanine or tryptophan. Each record gives: V gene, D gene, clone size, J gene, CDR3 DNA, CDR3 protein. A D gene is named only where the DNA matches it firmly. Only some rows state a clone size, as once, few, many or a class for expanded clones.

>TRBV7-2|.|once|TRBJ2-3
TGTGCCAGCAGCTTAGGGGGCCCTAGCACAGATACGCAGTATTTT
CASSLGGPSTDTQYF
>TRBV7-9|.|few|TRBJ2-2
TGTGCCAGCAGCTTTACAGCGAACACCGGGGAGCTGTTTTTT
CASSFTANTGELFF
>TRBV2|TRBD2|once|TRBJ2-7
TGTGCCAGCAGTGATGGAACTAGCGGGAGGGCCAGGGCCTACGAGCAGTACTTC
CASSDGTSGRARAYEQYF
>TRBV5-1|.|.|TRBJ2-7
TGCGCCAGCAGCTTTGGGCCCAACTACGAGCAGTACTTC
CASSFGPNYEQYF
>TRBV13|TRBD1|.|TRBJ2-7
TGTGCCAGCAGCCCGACAGGGGACCCCTACGAGCAGTACTTC
CASSPTGDPYEQYF
>TRBV27|TRBD1|.|TRBJ1-2
TGTGCCAGCAGTCCTGACAGGGGCGTCTATGGCTACACCTTC
CASSPDRGVYGYTF
>TRBV28|TRBD2|.|TRBJ2-5
TGTGCCAGCAGCCGACTAGCGGGGACAACCAAACAAGAGACCCAGTACTTC
CASSRLAGTTKQETQYF
>TRBV4-3|TRBD2|.|TRBJ2-5
TGCGCCAGCAGCCGCCAAACCGGGACTAGCGGGAGACGGTGTGAGACCCAGTACTTC
CASSRQTGTSGRRCETQYF
>TRBV4-3|.|few|TRBJ1-4
TGCGCCAGCAGCCCCCCCGGGAATGAAAAACTGTTTTTT
CASSPPGNEKLFF
>TRBV5-1|TRBD1|once|TRBJ2-7
TGCGCCAGCAGCTTGGCCCCGGGACAGGGTAACCACGAGCAGTACTTC
CASSLAPGQGNHEQYF
>TRBV28|.|.|TRBJ2-7
TGTGCCAGCAGTTTAGCGCCCGACAGCTCCTACGAGCAGTACTTC
CASSLAPDSSYEQYF
>TRBV29-1|.|.|TRBJ2-1
TGCAGCGTTGAGAGGGAGACGGACAATGAGCAGTTCTTC
CSVERETDNEQFF
>TRBV25-1|TRBD1|.|TRBJ1-4
TGTGCCAGCAGTGATCCCGACAGGGGCACTAATGAAAAACTGTTTTTT
CASSDPDRGTNEKLFF
>TRBV7-9|.|.|TRBJ2-4
TGTGCCAGCAGCTTAGAGCGGTCCCAAGGGGCCAAAAACATTCAGTACTTC
CASSLERSQGAKNIQYF
>TRBV28|TRBD1|.|TRBJ1-2
TGTGCCAGCAGTCGGCGAAAACAGGGGGGTGGCTACACCTTC
CASSRRKQGGGYTF
>TRBV5-1|.|few|TRBJ2-1
TGCGCCAGCAGCTTGGGTAGCCTCTACAATGAGCAGTTCTTC
CASSLGSLYNEQFF
>TRBV6-6|TRBD2|.|TRBJ2-1
TGTGCCAGCAGCCCGGGCTGGACTAGCGGGAGACATGAGCAGTTCTTC
CASSPGWTSGRHEQFF
>TRBV5-6|TRBD2|.|TRBJ2-7
TGTGCCAGCAGCTTGGCCTCTAGCGGGAGAGGCCCCGGTCTGTACTTC
CASSLASSGRGPGLYF
>TRBV7-3|TRBD2|few|TRBJ2-2
TGTGCCAGCAGCTCCAAGCGGGAGAACACCGGGGAGCTGTTTTTT
CASSSKRENTGELFF
>TRBV11-3|TRBD2|.|TRBJ2-3
TGTGCCAGCAGCTTCTCTAGCGCGGGAGGGCCCTCGGGCAGCACAGATACGCAGTATTTT
CASSFSSAGGPSGSTDTQYF
>TRBV25-1|TRBD1|.|TRBJ1-4
TGTGCCAGCAGTGCCCCCCGGGACAGCCTTAATGAAAAACTGTTTTTT
CASSAPRDSLNEKLFF
>TRBV6-4|TRBD2|.|TRBJ2-1
TGTGCCAGCAGTTCACTAGCGGGAGGCAATGAGCAGTTCTTC
CASSSLAGGNEQFF
>TRBV5-4|TRBD1|.|TRBJ2-7
TGTGCCAGCAGCTTGGAGCCAGGGACAGGTTACGAGCAGTACTTC
CASSLEPGTGYEQYF
>TRBV6-6|TRBD1|few|TRBJ2-7
TGTGCCAGCAGAACAGGGGACGAGCAGTACTTC
CASRTGDEQYF
>TRBV4-1|.|few|TRBJ1-1
TGCGCCAGCAGCCAAGAGGCGGGGAGCGGGCGCACTGAAGCTTTCTTT
CASSQEAGSGRTEAFF
>TRBV5-4|.|.|TRBJ1-2
TGTGCCAGCAGCTTGGGGACAGAGGCTAACTATGGCTACACCTTC
CASSLGTEANYGYTF
>TRBV18|.|few|TRBJ2-1
TGTGCCAGCTCACCACCGGGGGCTTACAATGAGCAGTTCTTC
CASSPPGAYNEQFF
>TRBV28|TRBD2|.|TRBJ2-2
TGTGCCAGCAGTTTTCCTGCGGGGTTACTAGCGGGGGGAAACACCGGGGAGCTGTTTTTT
CASSFPAGLLAGGNTGELFF
>TRBV28|.|.|TRBJ1-2
TGTGCCAGCACCACCCCCAGATATGGCTACACCTTC
CASTTPRYGYTF
>TRBV2|TRBD2|.|TRBJ2-1
TGTGCCACCCTGGGGGGGACTAGCGGTCCTAGCTCCTACAATGAGCAGTTCTTC
CATLGGTSGPSSYNEQFF
>TRBV15|.|.|TRBJ2-5
TGTGCCACCAGCAGAGATTCTGGCGGGCAAGAGACCCAGTACTTC
CATSRDSGGQETQYF
>TRBV4-3|TRBD1|.|TRBJ1-4
TGCGCCAGCAGCCCTTCGGGACAGGATAATGAAAAACTGTTTTTT
CASSPSGQDNEKLFF
>TRBV11-1|.|.|TRBJ2-1
TGTGCCAGCAGCTCGTCACAGGGCTTCTACAATGAGCAGTTCTTC
CASSSSQGFYNEQFF
>TRBV7-9|.|.|TRBJ2-1
TGTGCCAGCAGCTTGGTGTGGTGGGAGAGGTACAATGAGCAGTTCTTC
CASSLVWWERYNEQFF
>TRBV7-2|TRBD2|.|TRBJ2-7
TGTGCCAGCAGCTTTGGAGGGACTAGCAGTCCTTACGAGCAGTACTTC
CASSFGGTSSPYEQYF
>TRBV18|TRBD2|.|TRBJ2-3
TGTGCCAGCTCATCCCCCCCTGGCGGGAGGAGCACAGATACGCAGTATTTT
CASSSPPGGRSTDTQYF
>TRBV29-1|.|.|TRBJ1-3
TGCAGCGTCGGCAATGACTACACGAGTGGAAACACCATATATTTT
CSVGNDYTSGNTIYF
>TRBV19|TRBD2|.|TRBJ2-7
TGTGCCAGTAGCGAGGGACTAGCGGGAGTATACGAGCAGTACTTC
CASSEGLAGVYEQYF
>TRBV30|.|.|TRBJ2-1
TGTGCCTGGAGGCCACCTCCCCGGACTGGGGAGAAGGATGAGCAGTTCTTC
CAWRPPPRTGEKDEQFF
>TRBV7-9|TRBD1|.|TRBJ2-3
TGTGCCAGCAGCCGGGACAGGGACACAGATACGCAGTATTTT
CASSRDRDTDTQYF
>TRBV4-2|.|.|TRBJ1-2
TGTGCCAGCAGCCAACGGGAGGGGAGCTATGGCTACACCTTC
CASSQREGSYGYTF
>TRBV7-2|TRBD1|.|TRBJ2-5
TGTGCCAGCAGCATCGATAGGACAGGGGGCGCGAGGGAGACCCAGTACTTC
CASSIDRTGGARETQYF
>TRBV6-5|.|.|TRBJ2-7
TGTGCCAGCACCAGGAACTCACAGGTGTCCTACGAGCAGTACTTC
CASTRNSQVSYEQYF
>TRBV4-3|TRBD1|.|TRBJ2-7
TGCGCCAGCAGCCAAGCTTCAGGGGGCGACTACGAGCAGTACTTC
CASSQASGGDYEQYF
>TRBV6-5|.|.|TRBJ1-4
TGTGCCAGCAGTGTTGGCGGAAAAGAAAAACTGTTTTTT
CASSVGGKEKLFF
>TRBV5-1|.|.|TRBJ1-1
TGCGCCAGCAGGTTAAAGAACACTGAAGCTTTCTTT
CASRLKNTEAFF
>TRBV19|.|few|TRBJ1-3
TGTGCCAGTATTTCAGGCTATGGAAACACCATATATTTT
CASISGYGNTIYF